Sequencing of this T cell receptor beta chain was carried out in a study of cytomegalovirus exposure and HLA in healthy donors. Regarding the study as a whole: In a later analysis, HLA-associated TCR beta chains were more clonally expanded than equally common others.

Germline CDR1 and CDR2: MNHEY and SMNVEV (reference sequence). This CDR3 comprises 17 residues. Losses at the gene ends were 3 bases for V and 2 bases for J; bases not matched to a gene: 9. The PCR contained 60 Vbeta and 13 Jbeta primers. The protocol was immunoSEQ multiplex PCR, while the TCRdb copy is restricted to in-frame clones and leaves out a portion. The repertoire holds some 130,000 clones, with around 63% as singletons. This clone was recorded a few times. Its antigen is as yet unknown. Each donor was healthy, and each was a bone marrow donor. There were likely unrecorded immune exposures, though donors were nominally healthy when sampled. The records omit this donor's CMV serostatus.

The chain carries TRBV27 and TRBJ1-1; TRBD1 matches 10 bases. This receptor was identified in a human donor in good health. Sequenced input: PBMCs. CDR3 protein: CASSFIRDRGSNTEAFF. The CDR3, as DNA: TGTGCCAGCAGTTTTATTCGGGACAGGGGAAGTAACACTGAAGCTTTCTTT.